The 31 T cell receptor beta chains reported below all come from one sample, sequenced in a study of preoperative IRX-2 immunotherapy in early breast cancer. Data came from immunoSEQ multiplex PCR; TCRdb stores just in-frame clones and leaves some out. The sample contains around 25,000 clones, around nine tenths of which appear only once. The treatment denotes: preoperative locoregional IRX-2 cytokine immunotherapy. The sequenced sample was tumor tissue, obtained after IRX-2 immunotherapy. The receptors originated from a human donor with breast cancer.

V is TRBV6-1 and J is TRBJ2-3; TRBD2 matches 16 bases. The CDR3 extends over 15 amino acids. Trimming removed 9 bases from V and 4 bases from J; junction bases left unmatched: 4. Germline V gives CDR1 MNHNS, CDR2 SASEGT. This CDR3 reads CASTGTSGGADTQYF. Written as DNA, the CDR3 is TGTGCCAGTACCGGGACTAGCGGGGGGGCAGATACGCAGTATTTT.

The chain employs TRBV5-5 and TRBJ2-7; TRBD1 matches at 10 bases. The CDR3 is made up of 13 amino acids. CDR1 and CDR2 from the germline V gene are SGHKS and YYEKEE (reference sequence). V lost 5 bases and J lost 6; bases outside the gene matches: 5. The CDR3 sequence is CASSSTGGSEQYV. The CDR3 nucleotides read TGTGCCAGCAGTTCGACAGGGGGCTCCGAGCAGTACGTC.

The chain has TRBV7-4 and TRBJ2-7, with D perhaps matching TRBD2 (5 bases). Per germline, CDR1 SGHVT and CDR2 SQSDAQ. This CDR3 is built from 15 residues. V dropped 4 bases and J dropped 7 bases, with 20 bases sitting between them. CDR3 bases: TGTGCCAGCAGCTCAGTGGACCCCGACGCGGGTGAGCAGTACTTC. Its translation: CASSSVDPDAGEQYF.

The rearrangement links TRBV6-5 to TRBJ1-3; tentative D call: TRBD1 (5 bases). The CDR3 consists of 14 residues. The germline V gene has CDR1 MNHEY and CDR2 SVGAGI. The V and J ends lost 8 bases and 0 bases respectively, with 11 bases between them. The CDR3: CASRLGASGNTIYF. CDR3 in DNA: TGTGCCAGCCGGCTAGGGGCCTCTGGAAACACCATATATTTT.

The genes are TRBV5-4 and TRBJ1-2; D may be TRBD1 (5 bases). The V end was cut by 2 bases, the J end by 4 bases, with 9 bases between. Germline values: CDR1 SGHNT, CDR2 YYREEE (reference sequence). The CDR3 has 13 residues. In nucleotides, the CDR3 is TGTGCCAGCAGCTTTTCAGGGTTCTATGGCTACACCTTC. It encodes CASSFSGFYGYTF.

V usage is TRBV7-8 and J usage is TRBJ1-6; possible D gene TRBD1, 5 bases. The length of the CDR3 is 13 residues. V lost 6 bases and J lost 14, with 17 bases in between. CDR1 and CDR2 from the germline V gene are SGHVS and FQNEAQ. CDR3 loop: CASSSGGARSLHF. The CDR3 region has the DNA TGTGCCAGCAGTTCGGGGGGAGCACGGTCCCTCCACTTT. The full variable domain, in which reference TRBV7-8 and TRBJ1-6 provide the parts outside the CDR3, is GAGVSQSPRYKVAKRGQDVALRCDPISGHVSLFWYQQALGQGPEFLTYFQNEAQLDKSGLPSDRFFAERPEGSVSTLKIQRTQQEDSAVYLCASSSGGARSLHFGNGTRLTVT.

The chain is built from TRBV19 and TRBJ2-3; 9 bases agree with TRBD2. This CDR3 has 18 residues. Germline assignment: CDR1 LNHDA and CDR2 SQIVND (reference sequence). V lost 2 bases, J lost 2 bases, and 11 bases stayed unmatched. CDR3 in amino acids: CASSIPLGRGGYTDTQYF. CDR3 nucleotide sequence: TGTGCCAGTAGTATACCTTTAGGGCGGGGGGGATACACAGATACGCAGTATTTT.

This clone was picked up one time. The chain is built from TRBV9 and TRBJ1-2, with D perhaps matching TRBD1 (5 bases). With 4 bases removed from V and 4 bases from J, the gap between germline ends came to 17 bases. This CDR3 is built from 15 residues. Germline loops: CDR1 SGDLS, CDR2 YYNGEE. The CDR3 region has the DNA TGTGCCAGCAGCCCGCAGGTCCGGGGACCCTATGGCTACACCTTC. Translated: CASSPQVRGPYGYTF.

This chain links TRBV6-1 with TRBJ1-2, with 9 bases lining up with TRBD1. With 0 bases clipped from V and 1 base from J, the junction kept 12 bases outside the gene matches. Germline V lookup: CDR1 MNHNS, CDR2 SASEGT. The CDR3 is 19 amino acids. DNA for the CDR3: TGTGCCAGCAGTGAAGCTCATGGGACAGGGTATCAACTTAACTATGGCTACACCTTC. This translates into CASSEAHGTGYQLNYGYTF.

The V call is TRBV7-7, the J call TRBJ2-1; 12 bases agree with TRBD2. V lost 5 bases to trimming and J lost 2 bases; unmatched junction nucleotides: 4. The V gene's germline CDR1 is SSHAT and CDR2 FNYEAQ (reference sequence). The CDR3 totals 16 residues. The CDR3 nucleotides read TGTGCCAGCAGCCCCCGACTAGCGGGGGCCTACAATGAGCAGTTCTTC. Translating it yields CASSPRLAGAYNEQFF.

CDR3 sequence (DNA): TGCGCCAGCAGTGAGAGCCAGGGAGCTAATGAAAAACTGTTTTTT. Translation gives CASSESQGANEKLFF. This chain links TRBV10-1 with TRBJ1-4; the D gene is possibly TRBD1 (5 bases). From germline, CDR1 is WNHNN and CDR2 SYGVQD (reference sequence). This CDR3 comprises 15 residues. Trimming stripped 2 bases from V and 3 bases from J, with 10 bases between.

This sequence joins TRBV9 and TRBJ2-5, with 9 bases matching TRBD2. Per the germline V gene, CDR1 is SGDLS and CDR2 is YYNGEE. The CDR3 runs to 21 residues. V was clipped by 0 bases and J by 1 base; unmatched bases: 19. The DNA of the CDR3 is TGTGCCAGCAGCGTAGCTCCGGCTAGCGGGGTTTACCGAACATTCCAAGAGACCCAGTACTTC. This translates into CASSVAPASGVYRTFQETQYF.

In DNA form, the CDR3 reads TGTGCCAGCTCACCGACAGGGCCAGATACGCAGTATTTT. Translation gives CASSPTGPDTQYF. The V gene is TRBV18, the J gene TRBJ2-3; the match to TRBD1 covers 7 bases. The CDR3 covers 13 residues. V was pared by 3 bases and J by 4 bases, with 1 base of the junction left unmatched. Germline lookup yields CDR1 KGHSH and CDR2 LQKENI.

V usage is TRBV18 and J usage is TRBJ2-1, with 9 nucleotides matching TRBD2. After removal of 0 bases from V and 6 bases from J, the junction contained 6 bases not matched to a gene. The CDR3 is 16 residues long. Germline-derived CDR1 and CDR2 are KGHSH and LQKENI. The CDR3 spells CASSPPAGGRGNEQFF. The CDR3 DNA reads as TGTGCCAGCTCACCACCCGCGGGGGGGAGGGGCAATGAGCAGTTCTTC.

This clone was seen a single time. This chain joins TRBV7-2 and TRBJ2-3; the match to TRBD2 covers 7 bases. The CDR3 spans 16 residues. CDR1 is SGHTA and CDR2 is FQGNSA in the germline V gene. J was trimmed by 11 bases and V by 0 bases; bases with no gene match: 14. CDR3 sequence reads: CASSLAPIGAGRQQYF. The CDR3, as DNA: TGTGCCAGCAGCTTAGCGCCTATTGGAGCGGGGCGGCAGCAGTATTTT.

This clone was observed once. V gene TRBV6-6 combines with J gene TRBJ2-2; weak D call: TRBD1 (6 bases). The CDR3 sequence is 13 residues long. Germline V gene lookup returns CDR1 MNHNY and CDR2 SVGAGI (reference sequence). Trimming removed 7 bases from V and 4 bases from J, with 10 bases in between. CDR3 bases: TGTGCCAGCACCATAGGGGGCACCGGGGAGCTGTTTTTT. Its translation: CASTIGGTGELFF.

The chain links TRBV2 to TRBJ1-5; D may be TRBD1 (6 bases). The CDR3 extends over 16 amino acids. Germline CDR1 reads SNHLY; CDR2 reads FYNNEI. With 8 bases removed from V and 3 bases from J, the gap between germline ends came to 20 bases. The CDR3 nucleotides read TGTGCCAGCCGCTCCCTCGGGAGGGGGGTCAATCAGCCCCAGCATTTT. It is translated as CASRSLGRGVNQPQHF.

The CDR3 is CASSASGTVSYEQYF. In DNA, the CDR3 is TGTGCCAGCAGCGCAAGCGGGACGGTCTCCTACGAGCAGTACTTC. The V and J genes are TRBV7-9 and TRBJ2-5; 7 bases align to TRBD2. The last part of the DNA fits TRBJ2-7 better; the J call may be wrong. The CDR3 covers 15 residues. The germline V gene encodes CDR1 SEHNR and CDR2 FQNEAQ (reference sequence).

The V call is TRBV11-1, the J call TRBJ2-2; D is unclear. The CDR3 contains 14 residues. Germline CDR1 is SGHAT and CDR2 is FQDESV (reference sequence). V was shortened by 5 bases and J by 4 bases, with 11 bases between the two germline ends. The CDR3 nucleotides read TGTGCCAGCAGCGCTGGACGGATCACCGGGGAGCTGTTTTTT. Translated: CASSAGRITGELFF.

The gene calls are TRBV5-1 and TRBJ2-3, with 8 positions matching TRBD1. The CDR3 loop spans 15 amino acids. V shed 4 bases, J shed 1 base, and the junction held 5 bases outside the gene matches. CDR1 is SGHRS, CDR2 YFSETQ, per germline. The CDR3 nucleotides are TGCGCCAGCAGCCGCGGGACAGGACGCACAGATACGCAGTATTTT. Translated: CASSRGTGRTDTQYF. Full variable domain (remainder filled in from reference TRBV5-1 and TRBJ2-3): KAGVTQTPRYLIKTRGQQVTLSCSPISGHRSVSWYQQTPGQGLQFLFEYFSETQRNKGNFPGRFSGRQFSNSRSEMNVSTLELGDSALYLCASSRGTGRTDTQYFGPGTRLTVL.

This rearrangement joins TRBV19 to TRBJ1-1; 7 bases fit TRBD1. The CDR3 is 12 residues long. V lost 0 bases and J lost 10; bases outside the gene matches: 2. In germline, CDR1 is LNHDA, CDR2 SQIVND (reference sequence). Written as DNA, the CDR3 is TGTGCCAGTAGTATAGATAGGGGGCGAGCTTTCTTT. Its protein is CASSIDRGRAFF.

The genes are TRBV7-2 and TRBJ2-5; TRBD2 matches at 8 bases. Germline loops: CDR1 SGHTA, CDR2 FQGNSA. The CDR3 sequence is 15 residues long. V shed 6 bases, J shed 1 base, and the junction held 7 bases outside the gene matches. CDR3 nucleotide sequence: TGTGCCAGCAGGGCATGGGCGGGGGGCCAAGAGACCCAGTACTTC. This gives the protein CASRAWAGGQETQYF.

The chain combines TRBV28 with TRBJ1-5; D remains unclear. V shed 1 base and J shed 10 bases, with 8 bases lying between them. CDR3 length: 12 amino acids. CDR1 is MDHEN and CDR2 is SYDVKM in the germline V gene. The CDR3 spells CASSLLGKPQHF. In DNA, the CDR3 is TGTGCCAGCAGTTTATTGGGCAAACCCCAGCATTTT.

V usage is TRBV6-5 and J usage is TRBJ1-2; TRBD1 matches at 8 bases. Losses at the gene ends were 5 bases for V and 5 bases for J; bases not matched to a gene: 4. The V gene's germline CDR1 is MNHEY and CDR2 SVGAGI. This CDR3 region has 13 residues. The CDR3 reads CASSRDRKYGYTF. In DNA, the CDR3 is TGTGCCAGCAGTAGGGACAGGAAGTATGGCTACACCTTC.

J is TRBJ2-1 and V is TRBV30, with 11 positions matching TRBD2. Trimming at V came to 2 bases and at J to 4 bases, leaving 4 bases not matched to a gene. The V gene's germline CDR1 is GTSNPN and CDR2 SVGIG (reference sequence). The CDR3 consists of 15 residues. The CDR3 loop is CAWSITSGGYNEQFF. The DNA of the CDR3 is TGTGCCTGGAGTATCACTAGCGGGGGATACAATGAGCAGTTCTTC.

The chain has TRBV19 and TRBJ1-2; TRBD1 aligns across 7 bases. The CDR3 extends over 15 amino acids. V lost 5 bases, J lost 2 bases, and 8 bases stayed unmatched. CDR1 and CDR2 from the germline V gene are LNHDA and SQIVND (reference sequence). The CDR3 reads CASSSTYRGNYGYTF. The CDR3 coding sequence is TGTGCCAGTAGTTCGACCTACAGGGGAAACTATGGCTACACCTTC.

The chain recombines TRBV6-1 with TRBJ2-3, with D perhaps TRBD1 (5 bases). Trimming left V 1 base short and J 6 bases short, with 20 bases between. The germline V gene encodes CDR1 MNHNS and CDR2 SASEGT. This CDR3 contains 17 residues. The CDR3 here is CASSEELAAGWADTQYF. The CDR3 nucleotides read TGTGCCAGCAGTGAAGAATTGGCGGCAGGGTGGGCGGATACGCAGTATTTT.

Here the CDR3 reads CASSLAGTGGEKLFF. The CDR3, as DNA: TGCGCCAGCAGCCTGGCCGGGACAGGGGGCGAAAAACTGTTTTTT. This chain joins TRBV5-1 and TRBJ1-4; 12 nucleotides agree with TRBD1. The length of the CDR3 is 15 residues. The trim removed 4 bases at V and 8 bases at J, leaving 6 bases unmatched. CDR1 and CDR2 (germline): SGHRS, YFSETQ. The whole variable domain, filled in from reference TRBV5-1 and TRBJ1-4, reads KAGVTQTPRYLIKTRGQQVTLSCSPISGHRSVSWYQQTPGQGLQFLFEYFSETQRNKGNFPGRFSGRQFSNSRSEMNVSTLELGDSALYLCASSLAGTGGEKLFFGSGTQLSVL.

The rearrangement links TRBV25-1 to TRBJ1-4; TRBD1 matches at 7 bases. Losses at the gene ends were 3 bases for V and 8 bases for J; bases not matched to a gene: 9. Germline CDR1 MGHDK, CDR2 SYGVNS. The CDR3 totals 15 residues. Here the CDR3 DNA reads TGTGCCAGCAGTGACCTGGGACAGATTTCAGAAAAACTGTTTTTT. Translation: CASSDLGQISEKLFF.

This chain links TRBV29-1 with TRBJ2-5; D is ambiguous. The V gene lost 5 bases and the J gene lost 4 bases, with 8 bases spanning the gap. Germline V gives CDR1 SQVTM, CDR2 ANQGSEA. This CDR3 comprises 11 residues. The CDR3, as DNA: TGCAGCGTTAACGACCGAGAGACCCAGTACTTC. This gives the protein CSVNDRETQYF.

This chain uses TRBV7-8 with TRBJ1-2, with D unclear. The CDR3 loop spans 13 amino acids. Germline V gene sequence: CDR1 SGHVS, CDR2 FQNEAQ. Trimming left V 3 bases short and J 2 bases short, with 7 bases between. The CDR3 sequence: CASSLYGNYGYTF. CDR3 DNA sequence: TGTGCCAGCAGCTTGTACGGGAACTATGGCTACACCTTC. The full variable domain, in which reference TRBV7-8 and TRBJ1-2 provide the parts outside the CDR3, is GAGVSQSPRYKVAKRGQDVALRCDPISGHVSLFWYQQALGQGPEFLTYFQNEAQLDKSGLPSDRFFAERPEGSVSTLKIQRTQQEDSAVYLCASSLYGNYGYTFGSGTRLTVV.